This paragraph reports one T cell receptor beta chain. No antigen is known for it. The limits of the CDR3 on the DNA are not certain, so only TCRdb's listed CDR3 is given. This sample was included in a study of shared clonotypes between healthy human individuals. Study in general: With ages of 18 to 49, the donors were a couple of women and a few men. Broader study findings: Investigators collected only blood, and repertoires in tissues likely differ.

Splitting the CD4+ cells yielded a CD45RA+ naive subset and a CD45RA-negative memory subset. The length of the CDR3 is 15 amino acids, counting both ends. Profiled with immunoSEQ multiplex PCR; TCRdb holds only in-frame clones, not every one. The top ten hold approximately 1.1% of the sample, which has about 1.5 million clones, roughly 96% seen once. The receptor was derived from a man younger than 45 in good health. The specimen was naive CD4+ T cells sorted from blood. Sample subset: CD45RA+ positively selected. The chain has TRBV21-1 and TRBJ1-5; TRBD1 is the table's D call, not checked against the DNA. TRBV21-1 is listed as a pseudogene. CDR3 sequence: CASSKWGAGNQPQHF.